This TCR beta chain was identified during a study of T cells after yellow fever vaccination. Study as a whole: Some fractions had low cell numbers, and these were prepared with SMART-Seq v4 Ultra Low Input. Study-level findings and limits: Though weaker, the secondary response peaked faster, on day 5 versus 15. Few clonotypes appeared in both CD4 and CD8 compartments.

Germline trimming cut 7 bases from V and 2 bases from J; bases unmatched to any gene: 7. The V gene's germline CDR1 is SQVTM and CDR2 ANQGSEA. CDR3 length: 13 amino acids. UMIs and a universal primer site were added when TCR cDNA was made by 5'RACE template switching. TCRdb re-derived calls from the 5' RACE reads in MiXCR, one entry per CDR3 protein. The data show around 320,000 distinct CDR3 sequences, around a tenth seen once. This clonotype was detected a few times. Its specificity is not known. Sequencing was performed on CD4+ T cells sorted from PBMCs, taken 45 days after the yellow fever booster vaccination. This chain joins TRBV29-1 and TRBJ1-1; the match to TRBD1 covers 7 bases. This clonotype was sampled from a man aged 18 to 29 who received the YFV17D yellow fever vaccine. The CDR3 sequence: CSAVQGTNTEAFF. CDR3 coding DNA: TGCAGCGCCGTACAGGGGACCAACACTGAAGCTTTCTTT.